This TCR beta chain was sequenced during a study of cytomegalovirus exposure and HLA in healthy donors. Study-wide results and caveats: The authors reported that TCR beta sequences could predict HLA-A and HLA-B alleles. These predictions were accurate for most subjects in the first cohort. The authors later found HLA-associated TCR beta chains more clonally expanded than equally common others.

It was with 60 Vbeta and 13 Jbeta primers that the PCR ran. Using immunoSEQ multiplex PCR, the repertoire was profiled, and TCRdb retains in-frame clones only, with some absent. The sample carries around 130,000 clones, 70% to 90% recorded once. There are 13 residues in the CDR3. Germline V gives CDR1 MDHEN, CDR2 SYDVKM. V lost 5 bases to trimming and J lost 4 bases, with 10 bases between them. Comment on this clone: Its antigen is undetermined.

The chain carries TRBV28 and TRBJ2-3; a possible D gene is TRBD2 (5 bases). Material: PBMCs. This receptor was identified in a woman aged 40 to 50 in good health and CMV-seropositive. This chain's CDR3 is CASSPTGADTQYF. DNA of the CDR3: TGTGCCAGCAGTCCGACCGGGGCAGATACGCAGTATTTT. Full variable domain (rest looked up from reference TRBV28 and TRBJ2-3): DVKVTQSSRYLVKRTGEKVFLECVQDMDHENMFWYRQDPGLGLRLIYFSYDVKMKEKGDIPEGYSVSREKKERFSLILESASTNQTSMYLCASSPTGADTQYFGPGTRLTVL.